This is a list of T cell receptor beta chains from one sample in a study of blood T cell repertoires in COVID-19. Repertoires were generated with immunoSEQ multiplex PCR, while TCRdb's copy carries only in-frame clones and drops some. The table has around 250,000 clones, roughly 83% seen once. Sequencing was carried out using peripheral blood. These receptors were obtained from an older man with acute or convalescent COVID-19. CDR3s include the opening cysteine and the closing phenylalanine or tryptophan. A D gene is named only where the DNA matches it firmly. Some rows have no size entry. The others give once, few or many, or a class for an expanded clone.

v_gene	abundance	j_gene	d_gene	CDR3aa	CDR3nt
TRBV19	once	TRBJ1-1	-	CASSIMRETEAFF	TGTGCCAGTAGTATAATGAGGGAGACTGAAGCTTTCTTT
TRBV9	-	TRBJ2-1	TRBD2	CASSPRGLAKQFF	TGTGCCAGCAGCCCCCGGGGACTAGCGAAGCAGTTCTTC
TRBV3-1/TRBV3-2	-	TRBJ1-1	-	CASSQGERRAFF	TGTGCCAGCAGCCAAGGTGAACGTCGGGCTTTCTTT
TRBV7-2	-	TRBJ2-5	-	CASSPGGPQRRGETQYF	TGTGCCAGCAGCCCCGGGGGACCTCAGCGGAGAGGAGAGACCCAGTACTTC
TRBV28	-	TRBJ2-2	TRBD1	CASSLNRGPSTGELFF	TGTGCCAGCAGTTTAAACAGGGGTCCGAGCACCGGGGAGCTGTTTTTT
TRBV6-5	-	TRBJ1-2	-	CASSPQEDYGYTF	TGTGCCAGCAGTCCGCAGGAGGACTATGGCTACACCTTC
TRBV7-2	-	TRBJ1-1	TRBD1	CASSLVPDRIEAFF	TGTGCCAGCAGCTTAGTCCCGGACAGGATCGAAGCTTTCTTT
TRBV4-2	-	TRBJ1-1	-	CASSQENRQGTEAFF	TGTGCCAGCAGCCAAGAGAACAGGCAGGGAACTGAAGCTTTCTTT
TRBV5-1	once	TRBJ1-4	TRBD1	CASSLEAGGGELFF	TGCGCCAGCAGCTTGGAGGCAGGGGGAGGTGAACTGTTTTTT
TRBV29-1	few	TRBJ2-3	TRBD2	CSVGPPWREGGTDTQYF	TGCAGCGTTGGCCCACCGTGGCGGGAGGGGGGCACAGATACGCAGTATTTT
TRBV5-1	once	TRBJ2-1	TRBD2	CASSLAGGGYNEQFF	TGCGCCAGCAGCTTGGCTGGCGGGGGTTACAATGAGCAGTTCTTC
TRBV3-1/TRBV3-2	-	TRBJ1-5	TRBD1	CASSQEETGGQPQHF	TGTGCCAGCAGCCAGGAAGAGACAGGGGGACAGCCCCAGCATTTT
TRBV5-1	once	TRBJ2-1	TRBD2	CASSLDGGRYNEQFF	TGCGCCAGCAGCTTGGACGGGGGGAGGTACAATGAGCAGTTCTTC
TRBV7-8	-	TRBJ1-3	-	CASSLGTGNTIYF	TGTGCCAGCAGTCTGGGGACAGGAAACACCATATATTTT
TRBV27	-	TRBJ1-1	TRBD1	CASSLGQGFTEAFF	TGTGCCAGCAGTTTAGGACAGGGTTTCACTGAAGCTTTCTTT
TRBV19	-	TRBJ2-1	-	CASSMVANNEQFF	TGTGCCAGTAGTATGGTAGCCAACAATGAGCAGTTCTTC
TRBV18	-	TRBJ2-7	TRBD2	CASSPFTSGSSYEQYF	TGTGCCAGCTCACCTTTTACTAGCGGGAGCTCCTACGAGCAGTACTTC
TRBV28	once	TRBJ1-2	-	CASLSPPAGNYGYTF	TGTGCCAGCCTTTCCCCCCCGGCAGGGAACTATGGCTACACCTTC